These 15 T cell receptor beta chains share one sample of origin, sequenced in a study of identifying expanded T cells in peripheral blood. Generated by immunoSEQ multiplex PCR, the TCRdb table keeps only in-frame clones and is missing some. The sample shows 110,000 or so clones, 88% of them seen only once. What was sequenced was blood. The receptors originated from a person between 18 and 75 years old in good health.

The chain carries TRBV2 and TRBJ2-2; 8 bases are shared with TRBD2. The germline CDR1 and CDR2 sequences are SNHLY and FYNNEI. The CDR3 has 17 residues. The trim removed 3 bases at V and 4 bases at J, leaving 10 bases unmatched. The chain's CDR3 is CASSEPRRGARTGELFF. CDR3 nucleotides: TGTGCCAGCAGTGAGCCGAGGCGGGGGGCGCGCACCGGGGAGCTGTTTTTT.

The chain carries TRBV11-3 and TRBJ2-5; D gene unclear. This CDR3 spans 15 amino acids. Trimming left V 1 base short and J 3 bases short, with 12 bases between. Germline values: CDR1 SGHNT, CDR2 YENEEA. The CDR3 protein is CASSLGQTNEETQYF. In DNA form, the CDR3 reads TGTGCCAGCAGCTTAGGTCAGACCAACGAAGAGACCCAGTACTTC.

The chain carries TRBV19 and TRBJ1-1, with a possible D match to TRBD1 (6 bases). The germline gives CDR1 LNHDA, CDR2 SQIVND (reference sequence). The V and J ends lost 2 bases and 2 bases respectively, with 9 bases between them. CDR3 length: 14 amino acids. Here the CDR3 reads CASSIQGHNTEAFF. CDR3 nucleotide sequence: TGTGCCAGTAGTATACAGGGACACAACACTGAAGCTTTCTTT.

The chain uses TRBV28 and TRBJ2-7; TRBD1 is a possible D gene (5 bases). The CDR3 extends over 12 amino acids. Trimming took 6 bases from V and 2 from J, leaving 8 bases between them. In germline, CDR1 is MDHEN, CDR2 SYDVKM. The CDR3 coding sequence is TGTGCCAGCAGCCCGACAGCCTACGAGCAGTACTTC. It encodes CASSPTAYEQYF.

The V gene is TRBV28, the J gene TRBJ1-1, with D perhaps TRBD1 (5 bases). Trimming stripped 8 bases from V and 4 bases from J, with 17 bases between. CDR1 and CDR2 (germline): MDHEN, SYDVKM. There are 14 residues in the CDR3. CDR3 DNA sequence: TGTGCCAGCCAGGGCAGCCGTCGATTCACTGAAGCTTTCTTT. Translated, it gives CASQGSRRFTEAFF.

This clone was seen once. This chain joins TRBV5-1 and TRBJ2-7; 15 nucleotides agree with TRBD2. The CDR3 spans 18 residues. Germline assignment: CDR1 SGHRS and CDR2 YFSETQ. Trimming at V came to 3 bases and at J to 6 bases, leaving 13 bases not matched to a gene. CDR3 DNA: TGCGCCAGCAGCTCACCGCGGACTAGCGGGGGGGCAGGAGGCGAGCAGTACTTC. Translating gives CASSSPRTSGGAGGEQYF.

V usage is TRBV5-4 and J usage is TRBJ2-3; TRBD1 or TRBD2 may be the D gene (6 bases each). Germline values: CDR1 SGHNT, CDR2 YYREEE (reference sequence). The CDR3 contains 16 residues. V lost 3 bases and J 8 bases, leaving 22 bases between the germline ends. DNA for the CDR3: TGTGCCAGCAGCTCAAAAGCTCAGGGGTCCGGGGGTACGCAGTATTTT. Protein product: CASSSKAQGSGGTQYF.

In nucleotides, the CDR3 is TGTGCCAGCAGGGGACAGGCGAACACTGAAGCTTTCTTT. Its translation: CASRGQANTEAFF. This chain links TRBV6-5 with TRBJ1-1, with 8 bases fitting TRBD1. The CDR3 totals 13 residues. The junction had 1 base not matched to a gene; V was cut back by 6 bases and J by 1 base. Germline V gene sequence: CDR1 MNHEY, CDR2 SVGAGI.

This clone occurred a few times. The chain combines TRBV7-3 with TRBJ1-3; D is uncertain. V was pared by 5 bases and J by 0 bases, with 14 bases between. Germline CDR1 SGHTA, CDR2 FQGTGA. The CDR3 is made up of 16 amino acids. The CDR3 sequence is CASSPKSEFSGNTIYF. The CDR3 region has the DNA TGTGCCAGCAGCCCAAAATCCGAATTCTCTGGAAACACCATATATTTT.

The V gene is TRBV19, the J gene TRBJ2-3; 11 positions agree with TRBD2. Germline V CDR1 and CDR2: LNHDA, SQIVND (reference sequence). J was trimmed by 4 bases and V by 6 bases; bases with no gene match: 3. The CDR3 spans 14 residues. CDR3 coding DNA: TGTGCCAGTAGACTAGCGGGGGTCCCAGATACGCAGTATTTT. Protein product: CASRLAGVPDTQYF.

The chain combines TRBV12-5 with TRBJ2-1; a weak D match, TRBD1 (5 bases). The length of the CDR3 is 15 residues. The germline gives CDR1 LGHNT, CDR2 FRNRAP. V gave up 1 base and J gave up 0 bases, with 7 bases separating them. The CDR3 DNA is TGTGCTAGTGGTTTGGACAGGAGCTCCTACAATGAGCAGTTCTTC. Its translation: CASGLDRSSYNEQFF.

The V gene is TRBV7-9, the J gene TRBJ2-7; 7 nucleotides align to TRBD1. Trimming at V came to 1 base and at J to 3 bases, leaving 6 bases not matched to a gene. Germline V gene sequence: CDR1 SEHNR, CDR2 FQNEAQ (reference sequence). The CDR3 is made up of 15 amino acids. Written as DNA, the CDR3 is TGTGCCAGCAGCTTAGTAGGGGACAGTAGCTACGAGCAGTACTTC. It translates to CASSLVGDSSYEQYF.

The V gene is TRBV7-2, the J gene TRBJ2-2; 9 bases fit TRBD1. Germline values: CDR1 SGHTA, CDR2 FQGNSA. The CDR3 runs 16 residues. V dropped 5 bases and J dropped 4; count of bases not matched to a gene: 8. CDR3 nucleotides: TGTGCCAGCAGCGCTATGACAGGGGGTCTCACCGGGGAGCTGTTTTTT. Translation gives CASSAMTGGLTGELFF.

With regard to this clone: Compared with germline, one end of the junction differs, possibly owing to a read error. The chain couples TRBV11-3 to TRBJ2-1; D is possibly TRBD2 (6 bases). The V gene's germline CDR1 is SGHNT and CDR2 YENEEA. This CDR3 spans 12 amino acids. The CDR3 coding sequence is TGTGCCAGCAGCTTAGGGGGGGAGGAGCTGTTCTTC. Translating gives CASSLGGEELFF. The full variable domain, in which reference TRBV11-3 and TRBJ2-1 provide the parts outside the CDR3, is EAGVVQSPRYKIIEKKQPVAFWCNPISGHNTLYWYLQNLGQGPELLIRYENEEAVDDSQLPKDRFSAERLKGVDSTLKIQPAELGDSAVYLCASSLGGEELFFGPGTRLTVL.

The chain links TRBV30 to TRBJ1-1, with D hard to call. CDR1 and CDR2 from the germline V gene are GTSNPN and SVGIG (reference sequence). The CDR3 covers 15 residues. Trimming took off 1 base at V and 0 bases at J, with 12 bases between the two ends. The CDR3 sequence: CAWSDEGWLNTEAFF. The CDR3 bases are TGTGCCTGGAGTGACGAGGGTTGGTTGAACACTGAAGCTTTCTTT.